This T cell receptor (beta chain) was captured by sequencing in a study of cytomegalovirus exposure and HLA in healthy donors. The study's findings and limits: There was a cluster of highly shared sequence variants that was likely a sequencing artifact.

Researchers ran the PCR with 60 Vbeta and 13 Jbeta primers. The data were produced by immunoSEQ multiplex PCR, yet TCRdb's version contains in-frame clones alone and is incomplete. The data show around 100,000 clones, 79% seen once. This clone appeared a few times. Its antigen is currently unknown. From germline, CDR1 is KGHSH and CDR2 LQKENI. The CDR3 is made up of 15 amino acids. V was clipped by 3 bases and J by 3 bases; unmatched bases: 4. Sequenced sample: PBMCs. This chain connects TRBV18 to TRBJ2-5; the match to TRBD1 covers 10 bases. The receptor was isolated from a man aged 45 to 65 in good health and CMV-seropositive. Written as DNA, the CDR3 is TGTGCCAGCTCACCGGGACAGGGGCCGGAAGAGACCCAGTACTTC. Its translation is CASSPGQGPEETQYF. Supplemented by reference TRBV18 and TRBJ2-5, the full variable domain reads NAGVMQNPRHLVRRRGQEARLRCSPMKGHSHVYWYRQLPEEGLKFMVYLQKENIIDESGMPKERFSAEFPKEGPSILRIQQVVRGDSAAYFCASSPGQGPEETQYFGPGTRLLVL.